This is a list of T cell receptor beta chains from one sample in a study of cytomegalovirus exposure and HLA in healthy donors. Sequenced by immunoSEQ multiplex PCR; TCRdb stores in-frame clones only, minus some. The sample holds about 95,000 clones, about 75% seen once. The sample taken for sequencing was PBMCs. Receptor source: a woman between 35 and 50 years old in good health and CMV-seronegative. Both conserved end residues are part of each CDR3. Expanded clones are given a class, and other clones once, few, many or no size at all.

j_call: TRBJ2-5; cdr3_length: 13; v_call: TRBV5-1; clone_size: NA; cdr3_aa: CASSPGYQETQYF
j_call: TRBJ2-5; cdr3_length: 13; v_call: TRBV6-1; clone_size: NA; cdr3_aa: CASSGQAQETQYF
j_call: TRBJ2-5; cdr3_length: 14; v_call: TRBV5-1; clone_size: NA; cdr3_aa: CASSPGLLPETQYF
j_call: TRBJ2-3; cdr3_length: 16; v_call: TRBV6-1; clone_size: NA; cdr3_aa: CASSEGLAGATDTQYF
j_call: TRBJ2-1; cdr3_length: 14; v_call: TRBV30; clone_size: once; cdr3_aa: CAWSTGQGQDEQFF
j_call: TRBJ1-2; cdr3_length: 15; v_call: TRBV27; clone_size: NA; cdr3_aa: CASRRDRAGIYGYTF
j_call: TRBJ2-1; cdr3_length: 15; v_call: TRBV7-9; clone_size: NA; cdr3_aa: CASSLSGTAYNEQFF
j_call: TRBJ1-2; cdr3_length: 14; v_call: TRBV18; clone_size: NA; cdr3_aa: CASSRLERNYGYTF
j_call: TRBJ1-5; cdr3_length: 15; v_call: TRBV7-9; clone_size: NA; cdr3_aa: CASSLAGGSNQPQHF
j_call: TRBJ2-5; cdr3_length: 12; v_call: TRBV9; clone_size: NA; cdr3_aa: CASSDGIETQYF
j_call: TRBJ1-2; cdr3_length: 13; v_call: TRBV5-6; clone_size: few; cdr3_aa: CASSSGTWGGYTF
j_call: TRBJ2-7; cdr3_length: 19; v_call: TRBV7-7; clone_size: once; cdr3_aa: CASSLGASNSLAGSYEQYF
j_call: TRBJ1-1; cdr3_length: 13; v_call: TRBV7-2; clone_size: NA; cdr3_aa: CASSTGQGIEAFF
j_call: TRBJ1-5; cdr3_length: 14; v_call: TRBV6-1; clone_size: NA; cdr3_aa: CASSSDGNNQPQHF
j_call: TRBJ2-1; cdr3_length: 12; v_call: TRBV11-1; clone_size: NA; cdr3_aa: CASTTTGWEQFF
j_call: TRBJ1-1; cdr3_length: 12; v_call: TRBV5-4; clone_size: NA; cdr3_aa: CASSFGQREAFF
j_call: TRBJ2-7; cdr3_length: 16; v_call: TRBV4-1; clone_size: NA; cdr3_aa: CASSQGVVAGAYEQYF
j_call: TRBJ1-2; cdr3_length: 12; v_call: TRBV6-1; clone_size: once; cdr3_aa: CASRQGVEGYTF
j_call: TRBJ2-3; cdr3_length: 13; v_call: TRBV10-2; clone_size: NA; cdr3_aa: CASIGLGVDTQYF
j_call: TRBJ1-1; cdr3_length: 12; v_call: TRBV11-1; clone_size: once; cdr3_aa: CASSRGRAEAFF
j_call: TRBJ1-1; cdr3_length: 13; v_call: TRBV7-3; clone_size: NA; cdr3_aa: CASSPQGYTEAFF
j_call: TRBJ2-2; cdr3_length: 15; v_call: TRBV9; clone_size: NA; cdr3_aa: CASSAGLVNTGELFF
j_call: TRBJ1-2; cdr3_length: 14; v_call: TRBV9; clone_size: NA; cdr3_aa: CASSGGQGDYGYTF
j_call: TRBJ2-3; cdr3_length: 15; v_call: TRBV7-2; clone_size: NA; cdr3_aa: CASKDWPIYTDTQYF
j_call: TRBJ1-2; cdr3_length: 16; v_call: TRBV2; clone_size: NA; cdr3_aa: CASRLRQGEANYGYTF
j_call: TRBJ1-2; cdr3_length: 15; v_call: TRBV7-9; clone_size: NA; cdr3_aa: CASSLVPGINYGYTF
j_call: TRBJ2-2; cdr3_length: 13; v_call: TRBV4-1; clone_size: NA; cdr3_aa: CASSPEGARELFF
j_call: TRBJ2-4; cdr3_length: 14; v_call: TRBV9; clone_size: NA; cdr3_aa: CASSVSGQGNIQYF
j_call: TRBJ2-3; cdr3_length: 16; v_call: TRBV4-3; clone_size: once; cdr3_aa: CASSLGTSGGAGTQYF
j_call: TRBJ1-2; cdr3_length: 12; v_call: TRBV18; clone_size: few; cdr3_aa: CACSPRSYGYTF
j_call: TRBJ1-1; cdr3_length: 16; v_call: TRBV14; clone_size: NA; cdr3_aa: CASSHNDATLLTEAFF
j_call: TRBJ2-3; cdr3_length: 13; v_call: TRBV29-1; clone_size: NA; cdr3_aa: CSVEEGLTDTQYF
j_call: TRBJ2-1; cdr3_length: 14; v_call: TRBV5-1; clone_size: NA; cdr3_aa: CASSTGTSSDEQFF
j_call: TRBJ1-3; cdr3_length: 14; v_call: TRBV6-1; clone_size: NA; cdr3_aa: CASKTGGTGNTIYF
j_call: TRBJ2-3; cdr3_length: 13; v_call: TRBV6-5; clone_size: NA; cdr3_aa: CASSYQVTDTQYF
j_call: TRBJ2-5; cdr3_length: 15; v_call: TRBV12-5; clone_size: once; cdr3_aa: CASGLGGGGGATQYF
j_call: TRBJ2-7; cdr3_length: 13; v_call: TRBV6-1; clone_size: NA; cdr3_aa: CASSEAYSYEQYF
j_call: TRBJ2-7; cdr3_length: 17; v_call: TRBV2; clone_size: NA; cdr3_aa: CASRRDRVFSGRYEQYF
j_call: TRBJ1-1; cdr3_length: 15; v_call: TRBV7-2; clone_size: NA; cdr3_aa: CASSLERLSNTEAFF
j_call: TRBJ2-7; cdr3_length: 15; v_call: TRBV6-1; clone_size: NA; cdr3_aa: CASSETGTLTYVQYF
j_call: TRBJ2-5; cdr3_length: 15; v_call: TRBV7-8; clone_size: NA; cdr3_aa: CASSLVQGPQETQYF
j_call: TRBJ1-2; cdr3_length: 13; v_call: TRBV6-4; clone_size: NA; cdr3_aa: CASHLTEVYGYTF
j_call: TRBJ2-2; cdr3_length: 17; v_call: TRBV4-3; clone_size: NA; cdr3_aa: CASSQDPTGRNTGELFF
j_call: TRBJ2-5; cdr3_length: 15; v_call: TRBV5-4; clone_size: NA; cdr3_aa: CASSSGADNEETQYF
j_call: TRBJ2-5; cdr3_length: 16; v_call: TRBV5-6; clone_size: few; cdr3_aa: CASSLSPGEGKETQYF
j_call: TRBJ1-5; cdr3_length: 15; v_call: TRBV10-2; clone_size: many; cdr3_aa: CASSVGDRNNQPQHF
j_call: TRBJ2-6; cdr3_length: 15; v_call: TRBV5-8; clone_size: NA; cdr3_aa: CASSLQREGANVLTF
j_call: TRBJ1-2; cdr3_length: 16; v_call: TRBV7-2; clone_size: NA; cdr3_aa: CASSAAGTGFYYGYTF
j_call: TRBJ2-1; cdr3_length: 19; v_call: TRBV19; clone_size: NA; cdr3_aa: CASSTPGLAGGSSYNEQFF
j_call: TRBJ1-2; cdr3_length: 14; v_call: TRBV12-5; clone_size: NA; cdr3_aa: CASGYGTGNYGYTF
j_call: TRBJ2-1; cdr3_length: 16; v_call: TRBV5-5; clone_size: NA; cdr3_aa: CASSPLQGSSYNEQFF